This T cell receptor (beta chain) was retrieved from a study of ipilimumab plus nivolumab after autologous stem cell transplantation (dated by TCRdb to the early 2020s). Study-level background: The median number of doses that trial patients received was about five for ipilimumab and 8 or 9 for nivolumab. Patients with high-risk diffuse large B cell lymphoma, mature T cell lymphoma, or multiple myeloma undergoing autologous transplant were enrolled in the trial. The intent-to-treat population of the trial consisted of under 45 patients. Points the paper makes about the study in general: According to the authors, a biologic rationale for studying the approach further came from T cell receptor repertoire, regulatory T cell phenotype and gut microbiota profiles. Combined checkpoint inhibition as post-transplant consolidation was concluded by the authors to appear tolerable.

Ipilimumab was given at 1 mg/kg intravenously on day 1 of selected weeks, and checkpoint therapy started 14 to 28 days after autologous transplant. Nivolumab was given at 3 mg/kg intravenously on day 1 of weeks 1, 4, 7, 10, and every two weeks through week 26. Combined checkpoint inhibition with ipilimumab and nivolumab as consolidation after autologous stem cell transplantation was tested in a Phase Ib clinical trial. The germline V gene encodes CDR1 MDHEN and CDR2 SYDVKM. V drops 4 bases and J drops 5 bases, leaving 11 bases in between. The cysteine opens and the phenylalanine closes a CDR3 of 13 amino acids. CDR3 DNA is the only sequence kept; it has 39 bases, read in frame from the first base. Libraries were constructed by the immunoSEQ multiplex PCR assay. TCRdb carries this immuneACCESS record with in-frame sequences only. Its versions omit some clonotypes, under half of them owing to an unresolved V gene in the studies checked, with the rest unexplained. A total of almost 15,000 clones appear in this sample, 65% to 85% of them only once. Around 9.3% of the sample is held by the ten biggest clonotypes.

This clone came up a few times. The antigen this receptor binds is unknown. The input lacks base qualities; no much larger clone sits a single base away. This receptor was taken from a male donor with primary mediastinal lymphoma. The rearranged chain carries TRBV28 and TRBJ1-2, and the D gene may be TRBD1, 6 bases matching. Here the sequenced sample was PBMCs, taken in a trial of ipilimumab plus nivolumab as post-transplant consolidation. The DNA reads TGTGCCAGCAGTTACAGGGTCATATATGGCTACACCTTC. This translates into CASSYRVIYGYTF.